The rows below give T cell receptor beta chains drawn from one sample of a study of blood T cell repertoires in COVID-19. Assay used: immunoSEQ multiplex PCR; TCRdb lists only in-frame clones, some missing. The table has around 300,000 clones, 75% to 90% seen once. Sequencing was carried out using PBMCs or T cells enriched from blood (not recorded which). The receptors here all came from a woman aged 18 to 35 who had recovered from COVID-19. Both conserved end residues are part of each CDR3. The D gene is left open where the match is weak. Size values are once, few and many counts, or a class for expanded clones, and some rows have none.

>TRBV5-4|-|-|TRBJ1-4
TGTGCCAGCAGCGAGGATAAGCAGGAAAAACTGTTTTTT
CASSEDKQEKLFF
>TRBV6-5|TRBD1|-|TRBJ1-2
TGTGCCAGCAGTCTAGAACTACAGGGGGCCGGTGGCTACACCTTC
CASSLELQGAGGYTF
>TRBV7-9|-|-|TRBJ1-2
TGTGCCAGCAGCCCCAGACAGGCCTATGGCTACACCTTC
CASSPRQAYGYTF
>TRBV29-1|-|-|TRBJ1-1
TGCAGCGTTGAAGACCCGACTCAGGGGCGGGAGACTGAAGCTTTCTTT
CSVEDPTQGRETEAFF
>TRBV24-1|TRBD2|-|TRBJ2-1
TGTGCCACCAGTGAAATGGGGGGAGGGTCCTACAATGAGCAGTTCTTC
CATSEMGGGSYNEQFF
>TRBV5-8|-|-|TRBJ1-2
TGTGCCAGCAGCCCAGGTGCAGGGTTAATTTTCTATGGCTACACCTTC
CASSPGAGLIFYGYTF
>TRBV7-3|TRBD1|-|TRBJ2-3
TGTGCCAGCAGCTTAAGGCAGGGGGCAGATACGCAGTATTTT
CASSLRQGADTQYF
>TRBV6-1|-|once|TRBJ1-1
TGTGCCAGCAGTGAAGGGCAGGAGAACACTGAAGCTTTCTTT
CASSEGQENTEAFF
>TRBV6-5|-|-|TRBJ2-7
TGTGCCAGCAGTTACGGCGGCGTTAATATCTACGAGCAGTACTTC
CASSYGGVNIYEQYF
>TRBV7-6|-|-|TRBJ1-1
TGTGCCAGCAGCCCTAGTCCGGGGCTCCCGGGGGGATTT
CASSPSPGLPGGF
>TRBV19|TRBD2|-|TRBJ2-2
TGTGCCAGTAGTGCCGGGACTAGATTCGGGGAGCTGTTTTTT
CASSAGTRFGELFF
>TRBV25-1|-|once|TRBJ2-2
TGTGCCAGCAGTGAATTTGTGACAGCGAACACCGGGGAGCTGTTTTTT
CASSEFVTANTGELFF
>TRBV7-7|TRBD1|-|TRBJ2-2
TGTGCTAGCAGCTTAGCGATGGGACAGGGGGAGGACACCGGGGAGCTGTTTTTT
CASSLAMGQGEDTGELFF
>TRBV7-9|-|-|TRBJ1-1
TGTGCCAGCAGCTTTATGTCCCCCACTGAAGCTTTCTTT
CASSFMSPTEAFF
>TRBV5-1|-|-|TRBJ1-3
TGCGCCAGCAGCTATGGAGTAGTATCTGGAAACACCATATATTTT
CASSYGVVSGNTIYF
>TRBV5-4|TRBD1|-|TRBJ2-7
TGTGCCAGCAGCTTGGGGGACAGCTCCTACGAGCAGTACTTC
CASSLGDSSYEQYF
>TRBV5-1|-|-|TRBJ2-3
TGCGCCAGCAGCTTGGCCATCGGGGGGCACACAGATACGCAGTATTTT
CASSLAIGGHTDTQYF
>TRBV5-4|-|-|TRBJ1-1
TGTGCCAGCAGCCTTAGCGGAGACACTGAAGCTTTCTTT
CASSLSGDTEAFF
>TRBV14|-|-|TRBJ1-1
TGTGCCAGCAGCCCGATCTCGGGGGGGGGCACTGAAGCTTTCTTT
CASSPISGGGTEAFF
>TRBV2|TRBD1|-|TRBJ2-7
TGTGCCAGTGCCAGGACAGGAGAATACGAGCAGTACTTC
CASARTGEYEQYF
>TRBV28|TRBD1|-|TRBJ1-2
TGTGCCAGCAGTTTCCCGGGACAGGGAAAAAGCTACACCTTC
CASSFPGQGKSYTF
>TRBV5-1|TRBD1|-|TRBJ1-2
TGCGCCAGCGAAACCGGGACAGGGGGCTCTGGCTACACCTTC
CASETGTGGSGYTF
>TRBV2|-|-|TRBJ1-5
TGTGCCAGCAGTGTAGTTCCCAATCAGCCCCAGCATTTT
CASSVVPNQPQHF
>TRBV5-6|TRBD1|once|TRBJ1-1
TGTGCCAGCAGCGGTACGGAAAGCTTGACAGGGGACACTGAAGCTTTCTTT
CASSGTESLTGDTEAFF
>TRBV15|TRBD1|-|TRBJ1-2
TGTGCCACCAGTAACGACAGGGGGAACTATGGCTACACCTTC
CATSNDRGNYGYTF
>TRBV10-3|TRBD1|-|TRBJ1-2
TGTGCCATCAGTGAGGACAGGGGGTTTGGCTACACCTTC
CAISEDRGFGYTF
>TRBV12-3/TRBV12-4|-|-|TRBJ2-5
TGTGCCAGCAGTTTCAGAGAGACCCAGTACTTC
CASSFRETQYF